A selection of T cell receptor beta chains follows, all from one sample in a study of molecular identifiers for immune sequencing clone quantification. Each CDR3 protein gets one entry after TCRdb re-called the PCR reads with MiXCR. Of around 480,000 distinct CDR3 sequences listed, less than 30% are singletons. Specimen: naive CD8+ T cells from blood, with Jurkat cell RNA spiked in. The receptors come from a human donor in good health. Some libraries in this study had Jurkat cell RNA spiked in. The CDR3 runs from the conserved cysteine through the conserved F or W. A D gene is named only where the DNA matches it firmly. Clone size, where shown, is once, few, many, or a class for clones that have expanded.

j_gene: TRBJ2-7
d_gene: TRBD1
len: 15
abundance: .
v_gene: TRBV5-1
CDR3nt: TGCGCCAGCAGCTTGGAACAGGGGCCAACCTACGAGCAGTACTTC
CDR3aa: CASSLEQGPTYEQYF

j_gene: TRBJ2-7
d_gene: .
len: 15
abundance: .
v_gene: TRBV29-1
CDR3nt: TGCAGCGTTGAAGCCCCTCAGGGTAGGACCTACGAGCAGTACTTC
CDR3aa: CSVEAPQGRTYEQYF

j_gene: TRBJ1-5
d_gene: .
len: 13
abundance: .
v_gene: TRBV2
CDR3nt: TGTGCCAGCGGAGGGGAGGGGCATCAGCCCCAGCATTTT
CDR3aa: CASGGEGHQPQHF

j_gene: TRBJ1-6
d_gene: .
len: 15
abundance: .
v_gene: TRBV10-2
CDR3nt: TGCGCCAGCAACTCACTCGCCGGTTATAATTCACCCCTCCACTTT
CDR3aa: CASNSLAGYNSPLHF

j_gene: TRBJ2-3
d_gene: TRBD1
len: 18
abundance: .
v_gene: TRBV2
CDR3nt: TGTGCCAGCAGTGAAATTGAGGTATTCAGGGGGACCCCAGGTACGCAGTATTTT
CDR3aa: CASSEIEVFRGTPGTQYF

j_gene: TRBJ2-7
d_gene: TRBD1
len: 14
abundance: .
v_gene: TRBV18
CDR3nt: TGTGCCGGCTCACCACCTGGACAGGGGAACGAGCAGTACTTC
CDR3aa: CAGSPPGQGNEQYF

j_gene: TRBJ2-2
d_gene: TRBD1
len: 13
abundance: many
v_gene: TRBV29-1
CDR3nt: TGCAGCGTAGGGACAGCGAACACCGGGGAGCTGTTTTTT
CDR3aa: CSVGTANTGELFF

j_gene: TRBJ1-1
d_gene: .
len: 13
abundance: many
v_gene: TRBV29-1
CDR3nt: TGCAGCGCAATTACAGGACTCGGCACTGAAGCTTTCTTT
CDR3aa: CSAITGLGTEAFF

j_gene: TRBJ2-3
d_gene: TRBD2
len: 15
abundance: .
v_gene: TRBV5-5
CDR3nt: TGTGCCAGCAGCAGCGGGACGGGCCCACCAGATACGCAGTATTTT
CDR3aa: CASSSGTGPPDTQYF

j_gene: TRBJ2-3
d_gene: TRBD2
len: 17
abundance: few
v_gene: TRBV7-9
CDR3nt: TGTGCCAGCAGCTCATGGATTAGCGGGGGGCACACAGATACGCAGTATTTT
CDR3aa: CASSSWISGGHTDTQYF